Listed below are T cell receptor beta chains from one sample, sequenced in a study of patients and donors after allogeneic stem cell transplantation. TCRdb recomputed calls from the RT-PCR reads with MiXCR, one row per CDR3 protein. There are approximately 250,000 distinct CDR3 sequences in the sample; about 14% occur only once, and around 10% lies in the top ten. Sequenced: blood, either unsorted or a sorted T cell fraction (not recorded which). The receptor source for this set is a human donor who was either an allogeneic HSCT recipient or a stem cell or donor lymphocyte infusion donor (not recorded which). It is not recorded whose cells these are; they may come from a transplant donor. The CDR3 runs from the conserved cysteine through the conserved F or W. A D gene is named only where the DNA matches it firmly. Rows give clone size only sometimes, using once, few, many, or a class for an expanded clone.

v_gene: TRBV3-1; abundance: many; j_gene: TRBJ1-2; d_gene: TRBD1; CDR3aa: CASRNRDSLYGYTF; CDR3nt: TGTGCCAGCAGGAATAGGGACAGTCTCTATGGCTACACCTTC
v_gene: TRBV28; abundance: many; j_gene: TRBJ2-7; d_gene: NA; CDR3aa: CASSTAYEQYF; CDR3nt: TGTGCCAGCAGTACAGCTTACGAGCAGTACTTC
v_gene: TRBV12-3/TRBV12-4; abundance: few; j_gene: TRBJ2-3; d_gene: NA; CDR3aa: CASSLTATDTQYF; CDR3nt: TGTGCCAGCAGTCTGACTGCCACAGATACGCAGTATTTT
v_gene: TRBV10-3; abundance: NA; j_gene: TRBJ2-4; d_gene: TRBD2; CDR3aa: CAIGGVGNIQYF; CDR3nt: TGTGCCATCGGGGGGGTGGGAAACATTCAGTACTTC
v_gene: TRBV6-1; abundance: few; j_gene: TRBJ2-1; d_gene: TRBD2; CDR3aa: CASSAPSGYYNEQFF; CDR3nt: TGTGCCAGCAGTGCACCTAGCGGATACTACAATGAGCAGTTCTTC
v_gene: TRBV11-2; abundance: many; j_gene: TRBJ2-5; d_gene: NA; CDR3aa: CASRFRSGERETQYF; CDR3nt: TGTGCCAGCAGATTTAGATCAGGAGAGCGAGAGACCCAGTACTTC
v_gene: TRBV25-1; abundance: NA; j_gene: TRBJ2-3; d_gene: NA; CDR3aa: CASSESGGLTDTQYF; CDR3nt: TGTGCCAGCAGTGAATCTGGGGGCCTCACAGATACGCAGTATTTT
v_gene: TRBV18; abundance: NA; j_gene: TRBJ2-6; d_gene: NA; CDR3aa: CASSPLGRAGANVLTF; CDR3nt: TGTGCCAGCTCACCCCTAGGTAGAGCTGGGGCCAACGTCCTGACTTTC
v_gene: TRBV9; abundance: many; j_gene: TRBJ1-4; d_gene: NA; CDR3aa: CASSVGAGSSEKLFF; CDR3nt: TGTGCCAGCAGCGTAGGGGCAGGATCTTCTGAAAAACTGTTTTTT
v_gene: TRBV2; abundance: NA; j_gene: TRBJ1-2; d_gene: NA; CDR3aa: CASSAGVNYTF; CDR3nt: TGTGCCAGCAGTGCCGGGGTTAACTACACCTTC
v_gene: TRBV6-2/TRBV6-3; abundance: NA; j_gene: TRBJ2-1; d_gene: NA; CDR3aa: CASSYEGGPENEQFF; CDR3nt: TGTGCCAGCAGTTACGAAGGGGGGCCGGAGAATGAGCAGTTCTTC
v_gene: TRBV5-1; abundance: few; j_gene: TRBJ2-3; d_gene: TRBD1; CDR3aa: CASSATGDDTDTQYF; CDR3nt: TGCGCCAGCAGCGCCACAGGGGACGACACAGATACGCAGTATTTT
v_gene: TRBV5-1; abundance: many; j_gene: TRBJ2-1; d_gene: TRBD1; CDR3aa: CASSLGQAYNEQFF; CDR3nt: TGTGCCAGCAGCCTGGGACAGGCATACAATGAGCAGTTCTTC
v_gene: TRBV3-1; abundance: NA; j_gene: TRBJ2-5; d_gene: TRBD2; CDR3aa: CASSPGSGGVLQEIQYF; CDR3nt: TGTGCCAGCAGCCCGGGCAGCGGGGGGGTCCTACAAGAGATCCAGTACTTC
v_gene: TRBV12-3/TRBV12-4; abundance: many; j_gene: TRBJ1-2; d_gene: NA; CDR3aa: CASRPAASRGYTF; CDR3nt: TGTGCCAGCCGTCCCGCAGCCAGCCGTGGCTACACCTTC
v_gene: TRBV7-9; abundance: few; j_gene: TRBJ2-5; d_gene: NA; CDR3aa: CASSRLPQLQETQYF; CDR3nt: TGTGCCAGCAGCCGCCTCCCACAGCTACAAGAGACCCAGTACTTC
v_gene: TRBV20-1; abundance: few; j_gene: TRBJ2-7; d_gene: TRBD2; CDR3aa: CSARDLEREYYEQYF; CDR3nt: TGCAGTGCTAGAGATCTGGAGCGGGAGTACTACGAGCAGTACTTC
v_gene: TRBV12-3/TRBV12-4; abundance: NA; j_gene: TRBJ2-3; d_gene: TRBD2; CDR3aa: CASTYAAGGLDTQYF; CDR3nt: TGTGCCAGCACCTATGCGGCGGGGGGGCTAGATACGCAGTATTTT
v_gene: TRBV7-8; abundance: few; j_gene: TRBJ2-7; d_gene: NA; CDR3aa: CASTPLRSSYEQYF; CDR3nt: TGTGCCAGCACCCCTCTCAGGTCCTCCTACGAGCAGTACTTC
v_gene: TRBV20-1; abundance: NA; j_gene: TRBJ1-5; d_gene: TRBD1; CDR3aa: CTTGGGQPQHF; CDR3nt: TGCACTACAGGGGGCGGCCAGCCCCAGCATTTT
v_gene: TRBV29-1; abundance: few; j_gene: TRBJ1-2; d_gene: TRBD1; CDR3aa: CSVERQGTNYGYTF; CDR3nt: TGCAGCGTTGAAAGACAGGGTACAAACTATGGCTACACCTTC
v_gene: TRBV25-1; abundance: NA; j_gene: TRBJ1-4; d_gene: NA; CDR3aa: CASSETVSEKLFF; CDR3nt: TGTGCCAGCAGTGAGACAGTTTCGGAAAAACTGTTTTTT
v_gene: TRBV20-1; abundance: NA; j_gene: TRBJ1-2; d_gene: TRBD1; CDR3aa: CSATGTGGANYGYTF; CDR3nt: TGCAGTGCTACCGGGACAGGGGGCGCAAACTATGGCTACACCTTC
v_gene: TRBV9; abundance: NA; j_gene: TRBJ2-7; d_gene: NA; CDR3aa: CDSSRTTGNYEQYF; CDR3nt: TGTGACAGCAGCCGAACGACAGGTAACTACGAGCAGTACTTC
v_gene: TRBV5-1; abundance: many; j_gene: TRBJ2-5; d_gene: NA; CDR3aa: CASSNDPEQETQYF; CDR3nt: TGCGCCAGCAGCAATGATCCAGAGCAAGAGACCCAGTACTTC
v_gene: TRBV6-1; abundance: few; j_gene: TRBJ1-6; d_gene: NA; CDR3aa: CASDKTYNSPLHF; CDR3nt: TGTGCCAGTGACAAGACTTATAATTCACCCCTCCACTTT
v_gene: TRBV5-1; abundance: many; j_gene: TRBJ1-1; d_gene: NA; CDR3aa: CASSPAGGANTEAFF; CDR3nt: TGCGCCAGCAGCCCCGCTGGGGGGGCGAACACTGAAGCTTTCTTT
v_gene: TRBV20-1; abundance: few; j_gene: TRBJ2-7; d_gene: NA; CDR3aa: CSASLAGSHYEQYF; CDR3nt: TGCAGTGCTAGTTTGGCAGGGAGCCATTACGAGCAGTACTTC
v_gene: TRBV11-2; abundance: few; j_gene: TRBJ2-7; d_gene: TRBD2; CDR3aa: CASSSRTGLLAGHDEQYF; CDR3nt: TGTGCCAGCAGCTCCCGCACTGGGTTACTAGCGGGGCACGACGAGCAGTACTTC
v_gene: TRBV4-2; abundance: many; j_gene: TRBJ1-1; d_gene: TRBD1; CDR3aa: CASSQDLAGGLLTEAFF; CDR3nt: TGTGCCAGCAGCCAAGATCTGGCAGGGGGTCTGCTAACTGAAGCTTTCTTT
v_gene: TRBV5-6; abundance: few; j_gene: TRBJ2-7; d_gene: NA; CDR3aa: CASSFGLEYEQYF; CDR3nt: TGTGCCAGCAGTTTTGGACTGGAATACGAGCAGTACTTC
v_gene: TRBV2; abundance: NA; j_gene: TRBJ1-6; d_gene: NA; CDR3aa: CASDQGRSLNSPLHF; CDR3nt: TGTGCCAGCGACCAGGGAAGGTCCCTTAATTCACCCCTCCACTTT
v_gene: TRBV27; abundance: few; j_gene: TRBJ2-2; d_gene: TRBD1; CDR3aa: CASSLDRGTNTGELFF; CDR3nt: TGTGCCAGCAGTTTGGACAGGGGAACGAACACCGGGGAGCTGTTTTTT
v_gene: TRBV4-2; abundance: NA; j_gene: TRBJ2-2; d_gene: NA; CDR3aa: CASSQGGQSTGELFF; CDR3nt: TGTGCCAGCAGCCAAGGGGGGCAGAGCACCGGGGAGCTGTTTTTT
v_gene: TRBV7-8; abundance: few; j_gene: TRBJ1-3; d_gene: TRBD1; CDR3aa: CASSSLTGQGTGNTIYF; CDR3nt: TGTGCCAGCAGCTCGTTGACTGGACAGGGCACTGGAAACACCATATATTTT
v_gene: TRBV6-1; abundance: NA; j_gene: TRBJ2-5; d_gene: TRBD1; CDR3aa: CASSVPDRAGTQYF; CDR3nt: TGTGCCAGCAGTGTACCGGACAGGGCGGGGACCCAGTACTTC
v_gene: TRBV6-5; abundance: few; j_gene: TRBJ1-1; d_gene: TRBD1; CDR3aa: CASSYDRVTLNTEAFF; CDR3nt: TGTGCCAGCAGTTACGACAGGGTGACGCTGAACACTGAAGCTTTCTTT
v_gene: TRBV9; abundance: many; j_gene: TRBJ1-1; d_gene: NA; CDR3aa: CASSVAPGNAEAFF; CDR3nt: TGTGCCAGCAGCGTAGCTCCCGGTAACGCTGAAGCTTTCTTT
v_gene: TRBV10-1; abundance: NA; j_gene: TRBJ2-7; d_gene: NA; CDR3aa: CARVEGPYEQYF; CDR3nt: TGCGCCAGGGTTGAGGGGCCCTACGAGCAGTACTTC
v_gene: TRBV15; abundance: NA; j_gene: TRBJ1-5; d_gene: TRBD1; CDR3aa: CATSIRTGWDNQPQHF; CDR3nt: TGTGCCACCAGCATTCGGACAGGCTGGGACAATCAGCCCCAGCATTTT
v_gene: TRBV15; abundance: many; j_gene: TRBJ2-7; d_gene: NA; CDR3aa: CATSLRPRGARYYEQYF; CDR3nt: TGTGCCACCAGCCTGAGGCCTAGGGGGGCAAGGTATTACGAGCAGTACTTC
v_gene: TRBV3-1; abundance: few; j_gene: TRBJ2-5; d_gene: TRBD2; CDR3aa: CASSQGASGGETQYF; CDR3nt: TGTGCCAGCAGCCAGGGGGCTAGCGGGGGTGAGACCCAGTACTTC
v_gene: TRBV5-1; abundance: NA; j_gene: TRBJ2-2; d_gene: TRBD1; CDR3aa: CASSRQGRAGELFF; CDR3nt: TGCGCCAGTAGCCGACAGGGGCGGGCCGGGGAGCTGTTTTTT
v_gene: TRBV7-2; abundance: few; j_gene: TRBJ1-2; d_gene: NA; CDR3aa: CASSSSYGYTF; CDR3nt: TGTGCCAGCAGCTCGTCTTATGGCTACACCTTC
v_gene: TRBV27; abundance: NA; j_gene: TRBJ2-5; d_gene: TRBD2; CDR3aa: CASSLRQPGLAGAETQYF; CDR3nt: TGTGCCAGCAGTTTGCGTCAGCCGGGACTAGCGGGAGCGGAGACCCAGTACTTC
v_gene: TRBV27; abundance: NA; j_gene: TRBJ2-7; d_gene: NA; CDR3aa: CATGQNYEQYF; CDR3nt: TGTGCCACCGGACAGAACTACGAGCAGTACTTC
v_gene: TRBV14; abundance: NA; j_gene: TRBJ2-2; d_gene: TRBD1; CDR3aa: CASSHRQGLGTGELFF; CDR3nt: TGTGCCAGCAGCCACCGACAGGGGTTGGGCACCGGGGAGCTGTTTTTT
v_gene: TRBV19; abundance: NA; j_gene: TRBJ2-4; d_gene: NA; CDR3aa: CASSIGAGAKNIQYF; CDR3nt: TGTGCCAGTAGTATAGGGGCGGGAGCCAAAAACATTCAGTACTTC
v_gene: TRBV7-3; abundance: NA; j_gene: TRBJ1-6; d_gene: NA; CDR3aa: CASSPLPPSLSYNSPLHF; CDR3nt: TGTGCCAGCAGCCCGCTTCCTCCCTCACTCTCCTATAATTCACCCCTCCACTTT
v_gene: TRBV6-2/TRBV6-3; abundance: NA; j_gene: TRBJ1-5; d_gene: NA; CDR3aa: CASKEDSRARGQPQHF; CDR3nt: TGTGCCAGCAAAGAGGACAGCCGGGCCAGAGGTCAGCCCCAGCATTTT
v_gene: TRBV6-1; abundance: NA; j_gene: TRBJ2-5; d_gene: TRBD2; CDR3aa: CASRRAGEGETQYF; CDR3nt: TGTGCCAGCAGACGAGCGGGAGAAGGAGAGACCCAGTACTTC
v_gene: TRBV20-1; abundance: NA; j_gene: TRBJ2-4; d_gene: TRBD2; CDR3aa: CSARPPGQRGKNIQYF; CDR3nt: TGCAGTGCTAGACCCCCTGGGCAGCGGGGGAAAAACATTCAGTACTTC
v_gene: TRBV2; abundance: NA; j_gene: TRBJ2-7; d_gene: NA; CDR3aa: CASRRFNYEQYF; CDR3nt: TGTGCCAGCAGACGTTTCAACTACGAGCAGTACTTC
v_gene: TRBV6-1; abundance: NA; j_gene: TRBJ2-1; d_gene: NA; CDR3aa: CASSESQGKNNEQFF; CDR3nt: TGTGCCAGCAGTGAGAGTCAGGGGAAGAACAATGAGCAGTTCTTC
v_gene: TRBV20-1; abundance: NA; j_gene: TRBJ2-5; d_gene: TRBD2; CDR3aa: CSATPVWGGLQETQYF; CDR3nt: TGCAGTGCTACCCCCGTGTGGGGGGGATTACAAGAGACCCAGTACTTC